This TCR beta chain was documented in a study of T-cell memory formation after mild COVID-19. Across the study: TCR clusters showed largely donor specificity. Study-level findings and limits: Memory cells collected pre-infection included some clones that later responded, suggesting cross-reactive memory joined.

This CDR3 region has 15 residues. Trimming removed 0 bases from V and 4 bases from J, with 13 bases in between. The V gene's germline CDR1 is SGHNT and CDR2 YYREEE (reference sequence). This clonotype appeared a few times. Its antigen is as yet unknown. One entry per CDR3 protein, called by TCRdb with MiXCR from the 5' RACE reads. The sample includes 270,000 or so distinct CDR3 sequences, roughly 18% of them seen just once. The chain uses TRBV5-4 and TRBJ1-1, with D unresolved. The origin of this receptor is a young man who had mild COVID-19 (a few samples of this study predate the infection). Cell type and time point are not known. The specimen was PBMCs or a T cell subset sorted from them (not recorded which). CDR3: CASSLVRVEGTEAFF. CDR3 sequence (DNA): TGTGCCAGCAGCTTGGTCCGGGTGGAGGGCACTGAAGCTTTCTTT.